The 19 T cell receptor beta chains listed next were all sequenced from one sample in a study of T cells in Graves' hyperthyroidism and ophthalmopathy (dated by TCRdb to the late 2010s). The library was prepared using multiplex PCR. Instrument used: Illumina HiSeq 2000. The TCR beta CDR3 regions were amplified from the RNA transcripts. The TCR CDR3 was subjected to a first round of RT-PCR using the HTBI primer set and the Qiagen OneStep RT-PCR kit. TCRdb reanalyzed the raw reads on its own, using fastp at Q25 for trimming and MiXCR for clone calling, and kept in-frame beta chains. Rows are unified per CDR3 protein, each entry keeping the most common DNA and genes. This sample is represented by over 650,000 distinct CDR3 sequences; just under 45% of them were singletons. The ten largest clones capture more than 7% of the sample. Source material: peripheral blood or thyroid tissue (not recorded which). These receptor sequences come from an adult man with Graves' disease, either hyperthyroidism or ophthalmopathy (not recorded which).

This rearrangement joins TRBV15 to TRBJ2-7; D remains ambiguous. Germline V CDR1 and CDR2: LNHNV, YYDKDF (reference sequence). Trimming pared 3 bases from V and 6 bases from J, leaving 9 bases between. The CDR3 is 12 amino acids. In nucleotides, the CDR3 is TGTGCCACCAGCAGCTTAAGAGCCGAGCAGTACTTC. This codes for CATSSLRAEQYF. Supplemented by reference TRBV15 and TRBJ2-7, the full variable domain reads DAMVIQNPRYQVTQFGKPVTLSCSQTLNHNVMYWYQQKSSQAPKLLFHYYDKDFNNEADTPDNFQSRRPNTSFCFLDIRSPGLGDTAMYLCATSSLRAEQYFGPGTRLTVT.

The V call is TRBV9, the J call TRBJ1-3, with D uncertain. The CDR3 is made up of 15 amino acids. Between the trimmed V and J ends, which lost 0 bases and 1 base, there was a span of 8 bases. Looked up from germline, CDR1 is SGDLS and CDR2 is YYNGEE. This CDR3 reads CASSVGQSSGNTIYF. The DNA for the CDR3 is TGTGCCAGCAGCGTAGGGCAGTCTTCTGGAAACACCATATATTTT.

With respect to this clonotype: A read error is possible here, since a much larger clone lies one base away. This chain links TRBV20-1 with TRBJ1-6, with 8 bases identical to TRBD1. This CDR3 has 14 amino acids. Germline V gene lookup returns CDR1 DFQATT and CDR2 SNEGSKA (reference sequence). The CDR3 bases are TGCAGTGCTAGTCAAGCGGACAGGGACTCACTCCTCCACTTT. Translated: CSASQADRDSLLHF.

This clonotype was picked up a small number of times. The rearrangement joins TRBV12-3 or TRBV12-4 to TRBJ1-4; D is uncertain. The CDR3 has 12 residues. The V end was cut by 3 bases, the J end by 10 bases, with 9 bases between. CDR3 sequence reads: CASSLGSGKLFF. CDR3 DNA: TGTGCCAGCAGTTTGGGCTCTGGAAAACTGTTTTTT.

This clonotype showed up just a few times. This chain uses TRBV12-3 or TRBV12-4 with TRBJ1-5; D gene ambiguous. The length of the CDR3 is 14 residues. The V end was cut by 6 bases, the J end by 5 bases, with 14 bases between. For the CDR3, the DNA is TGTGCCAGCAGCCCCGGACGGAGTGATCAGCCCCAGCATTTT. Protein: CASSPGRSDQPQHF.

This clonotype was detected ten times or more. The chain joins TRBV9 to TRBJ2-7, with 12 bases fitting TRBD1. V was clipped by 0 bases and J by 5 bases; unmatched bases: 3. This CDR3 region has 15 residues. Germline V gene sequence: CDR1 SGDLS, CDR2 YYNGEE. CDR3 amino acids: CASSVAGQGADEQYF. The CDR3 DNA reads as TGTGCCAGCAGCGTAGCGGGACAGGGGGCGGACGAGCAGTACTTC.

This clonotype turned up a few times. The rearrangement uses TRBV12-3 or TRBV12-4 and TRBJ1-6; 8 bases line up with TRBD1. The V and J ends lost 7 bases and 13 bases, in that order; junction bases with no gene match: 12. The CDR3 runs to 14 residues. The CDR3 reads CASTIGQGPRPLHF. Here the CDR3 DNA reads TGTGCCAGCACCATAGGACAGGGCCCAAGGCCCCTCCACTTT.

V and J are TRBV29-1 and TRBJ1-3, with 7 nucleotides matching TRBD1. The CDR3 runs 14 residues. With 6 bases clipped from V and 0 bases from J, the junction kept 5 bases outside the gene matches. The germline V gene encodes CDR1 SQVTM and CDR2 ANQGSEA. CDR3 nucleotide sequence: TGCAGCGTCGCCGGGACAGCCTCTGGAAACACCATATATTTT. Residues: CSVAGTASGNTIYF.

In this sample, this clonotype turned up a few times. The chain joins TRBV6-6 to TRBJ1-2; no clear D. Germline CDR1 and CDR2: MNHNY and SVGAGI (reference sequence). CDR3 length equals 15 residues. Trimming cost V 0 bases and J 0 bases, with 8 bases left between them. The CDR3 sequence: CASSYSSQANYGYTF. The CDR3, as DNA: TGTGCCAGCAGTTACTCGTCGCAGGCTAACTATGGCTACACCTTC.

This chain joins TRBV12-3 or TRBV12-4 and TRBJ2-7; 9 bases map to TRBD1. The CDR3 sequence is 15 residues long. With 6 bases clipped from V and 4 bases from J, the junction kept 10 bases outside the gene matches. CDR3 residues: CASRTTGGTIYEQYF. CDR3 nucleotides: TGTGCCAGCAGAACGACAGGGGGAACCATATACGAGCAGTACTTC.

The V and J genes are TRBV29-1 and TRBJ2-5; D is possibly TRBD2 (6 bases). Germline CDR1 reads SQVTM; CDR2 reads ANQGSEA. Trimming pared 7 bases from V and 2 bases from J, leaving 11 bases between. The CDR3 is 12 residues long. CDR3 in amino acids: CSAERAQETQYF. Here the CDR3 DNA reads TGCAGCGCCGAGCGGGCACAAGAGACCCAGTACTTC.

This clonotype was recorded only once. The J gene is TRBJ2-7, the V gene TRBV20-1, with 7 bases lining up with TRBD1. Germline V CDR1 and CDR2: DFQATT, SNEGSKA (reference sequence). The CDR3 loop spans 12 amino acids. J gave up 3 bases and V 6 bases, and 5 bases lay outside the gene matches. This CDR3 is CSAQGSVYEQYF. The CDR3, as DNA: TGCAGTGCACAGGGGAGTGTCTACGAGCAGTACTTC.

There are a few counts of this clonotype. This rearrangement joins TRBV7-9 to TRBJ1-1, with a possible D match to TRBD1 (5 bases). The germline CDR1 and CDR2 sequences are SEHNR and FQNEAQ (reference sequence). This CDR3 is 14 amino acids long. The V gene lost 5 bases and the J gene lost 1 base, with 11 bases spanning the gap. The CDR3 coding sequence is TGTGCCAGCAGCCGGGGACGGAGGAACACTGAAGCTTTCTTT. It translates to CASSRGRRNTEAFF.

The chain recombines TRBV15 with TRBJ2-2; 9 nucleotides line up with TRBD1. V lost 4 bases, J lost 2 bases, and 5 bases stayed unmatched. Per germline, CDR1 LNHNV and CDR2 YYDKDF (reference sequence). This CDR3 is 16 amino acids long. The CDR3 nucleotides read TGTGCCACCAGCATAACGGACAGGGGAAACACCGGGGAGCTGTTTTTT. Translation: CATSITDRGNTGELFF.

On this clonotype: This may come from a read error, since a much larger clone is one base off. J is TRBJ2-2 and V is TRBV7-2; D is unclear. This CDR3 comprises 14 residues. Germline CDR1 reads SGHTA; CDR2 reads FQGNSA. The CDR3 DNA reads as TGTGCCAGCAACTTAGGTGCTAGTGGCGGGGAGCTGTTTTTT. Translation: CASNLGASGGELFF.

The rearrangement uses TRBV7-6 and TRBJ2-6; unclear D gene. The CDR3 runs to 13 residues. Trimming stripped 2 bases from V and 5 bases from J, with 4 bases between. Germline CDR1 is SGHVS and CDR2 is FNYEAQ. The CDR3 spells CASSLSRANVLTF. The DNA for the CDR3 is TGTGCCAGCAGCTTAAGCAGGGCCAACGTCCTGACTTTC. Full variable domain (missing parts from reference TRBV7-6 and TRBJ2-6): GAGVSQSPRYKVTKRGQDVALRCDPISGHVSLYWYRQALGQGPEFLTYFNYEAQQDKSGLPNDRFSAERPEGSISTLTIQRTEQRDSAMYRCASSLSRANVLTFGAGSRLTVL.

Comment on this clonotype: Given a much more abundant clone one base away, this may be a read error. J is TRBJ2-6 and V is TRBV7-9; TRBD1 agrees at 7 bases. This CDR3 spans 19 amino acids. Germline V gives CDR1 SEHNR, CDR2 FQNEAQ (reference sequence). Here the CDR3 DNA reads TGTGCCAGCAGCCCCACCGCTGGACAGGCATACTCTGGGGCCATCGTCCTGACTTTC. It specifies CASSPTAGQAYSGAIVLTF.

Ten or more counts support this clonotype. The chain combines TRBV20-1 with TRBJ1-5, with D hard to call. The germline V gene encodes CDR1 DFQATT and CDR2 SNEGSKA (reference sequence). There are 12 residues in the CDR3. The V end lost 3 bases, the J end lost 5 bases, and 8 bases lay between the germline ends. The CDR3 region is CSARGWDQPQHF. The CDR3 DNA sequence: TGCAGTGCTAGGGGATGGGATCAGCCCCAGCATTTT.

The V gene is TRBV2, the J gene TRBJ2-6, with D hard to call. Trimming removed 5 bases at V and 4 bases at J, with 9 bases between. Germline V gene sequence: CDR1 SNHLY, CDR2 FYNNEI. This CDR3 contains 14 residues. In nucleotides, the CDR3 is TGTGCCAGCAGTTACTCTCCAGGGGCCAACGTCCTGACTTTC. Its protein product is CASSYSPGANVLTF.